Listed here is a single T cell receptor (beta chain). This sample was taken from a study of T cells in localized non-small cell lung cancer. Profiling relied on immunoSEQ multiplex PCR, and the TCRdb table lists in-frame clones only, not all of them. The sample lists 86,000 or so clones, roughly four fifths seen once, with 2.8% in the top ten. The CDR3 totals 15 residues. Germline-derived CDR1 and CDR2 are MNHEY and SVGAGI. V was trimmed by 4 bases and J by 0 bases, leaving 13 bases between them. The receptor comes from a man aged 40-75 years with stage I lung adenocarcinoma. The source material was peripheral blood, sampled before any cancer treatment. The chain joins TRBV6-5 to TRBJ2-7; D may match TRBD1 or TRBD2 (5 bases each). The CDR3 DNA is TGTGCCAGCAGTTCTCCGGGACGGAGCTCCTACGAGCAGTACTTC. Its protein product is CASSSPGRSSYEQYF.